This T cell receptor (beta chain) was recovered during a study of cytomegalovirus exposure and HLA in healthy donors. Libraries were prepared by immunoSEQ multiplex PCR; TCRdb keeps only in-frame clonotypes and omits some of them. The table includes about 97,000 clones, 85% to 95% detected once. The specimen was PBMCs. This sequence originates from a woman aged 18-30 years in good health and CMV-seronegative.

The CDR3 DNA reads as TGCGCCAGCAGCTTCACTAGCGGGAGTGTGAATGAGCAGTTCTTC. This sequence encodes CASSFTSGSVNEQFF. The rearrangement links TRBV5-1 to TRBJ2-1, with 11 bases that match TRBD2. CDR1 and CDR2 (germline): SGHRS, YFSETQ. With V trimmed by 2 bases and J by 7 bases, 5 bases remained unmatched. There are 15 residues in the CDR3.